The present TCR beta chain was sequenced within a study of tissue T cells after allogeneic stem cell transplantation. Study-wide results and limits: Anatomically similar tissues had similar TCR repertoires within each patient.

As to this clone: Its antigen is as yet unknown. Mouse germline and gene names are used.

Survey-depth TCRbeta CDR3 sequencing reported V/J genes and productive frequencies. Assay used: immunoSEQ multiplex PCR; TCRdb lists only in-frame clones, some missing. The table shows roughly 20,000 clones, with about 70% occurring only once. Source material: blood. The TCR originated in a female BALB/c mouse in good health. Strain haplotype (MHC): H2-d.

CDR3 in amino acids: CASSMLGVEQYF. The DNA read from the CDR3 is TGTGCCAGCAGTATGTTGGGGGTTGAACAGTAC. The chain carries TRBV19 and TRBJ2-7, with TRBD2 as a possible D gene (6 bases). Coverage ceases 1 residue before the CDR3 finishes, and the germline J gene fills in the end. Trimming removed 2 bases at V and 6 bases at J, with 9 bases between. The CDR3 length is 12 residues. Germline V CDR1 and CDR2: FNHDT, SITEND (reference sequence).